Sequencing of this TCR beta chain was carried out in a study of early T cells in non-severe SARS-CoV-2 infection. One entry per CDR3 protein results from TCRdb running MiXCR on the 5' RACE reads. In the table there are around 80,000 distinct CDR3 sequences, approximately 11% of which are singletons. This clonotype was observed at least ten times. V dropped 4 bases and J dropped 4; count of bases not matched to a gene: 7. The CDR3 has 14 amino acids. The V gene's germline CDR1 is DFQATT and CDR2 SNEGSKA (reference sequence). This receptor was taken from an adult who was a healthcare worker with PCR-confirmed SARS-CoV-2 infection or an uninfected control (not recorded which). Sequencing used whole blood, obtained at baseline. The chain recombines TRBV20-1 with TRBJ1-2; 9 bases are a match to TRBD1. The CDR3 protein is CSATRDRALYGYTF. CDR3 in DNA: TGCAGTGCTACCCGGGACAGGGCCCTCTATGGCTACACCTTC.